These 20 T cell receptor beta chains came from one sample sequenced in a study of shared clonotypes between healthy human individuals (dated by TCRdb to the early 2020s). The library relied on the immunoSEQ multiplex PCR assay. The immuneACCESS repertoire file appears here via TCRdb, limited to in-frame rearrangements. These files lack a portion of the clones; in checked studies, under half of the deficit traces to unresolved V genes, and the cause of the others is not known. Here the sample has about 480,000 clones; about three quarters occur a single time. The ten largest clones add up to under 15% of the sample. Sequencing was done on a sample of PBMCs. These receptors were taken from a woman in her forties in good health. Some clones in this sample may be carry-over from other donors' samples.

The J gene is TRBJ1-2, the V gene TRBV9, with a possible D match to TRBD1 (5 bases). Germline CDR1 and CDR2: SGDLS and YYNGEE. V was shortened by 4 bases and J by 2 bases, with 18 bases between the two germline ends. This CDR3 is built from 16 residues. CDR3 loop: CASSLSPGGLNYGYTF. The CDR3 DNA is TGTGCCAGCAGCCTATCTCCGGGGGGTCTAAACTATGGCTACACCTTC.

The V gene is TRBV7-2, the J gene TRBJ1-2, with 7 bases fitting TRBD1. The junction had 22 bases not matched to a gene; V was cut back by 5 bases and J by 7 bases. The length of the CDR3 is 18 residues. Germline lookup yields CDR1 SGHTA and CDR2 FQGNSA. The CDR3 spells CASSTVRRGQKIPLGYTF. In nucleotides, the CDR3 is TGTGCCAGCAGCACTGTACGACGGGGACAGAAGATTCCCCTTGGCTACACCTTC.

The chain joins TRBV7-2 to TRBJ1-1; no reliable D call. Germline V gene lookup returns CDR1 SGHTA and CDR2 FQGNSA. Trimming took 5 bases from V and 3 from J, leaving 13 bases between them. This CDR3 region has 14 residues. The CDR3 coding sequence is TGTGCCAGCAGCCCCCAGACGGACTACACTGAAGCTTTCTTT. Residues: CASSPQTDYTEAFF.

The rearrangement links TRBV10-2 to TRBJ2-3; TRBD2 matches at 9 bases. The CDR3 runs 16 residues. The junction had 11 bases not matched to a gene; V was cut back by 4 bases and J by 6 bases. Germline V lookup: CDR1 WSHSY, CDR2 SAAADI. This CDR3 reads CASSANHPGLADTQYF. The CDR3 DNA is TGCGCCAGCAGTGCAAACCACCCGGGACTAGCTGATACGCAGTATTTT.

This clone appeared a few times. The chain joins TRBV28 to TRBJ2-3; D ambiguous. CDR1 is MDHEN, CDR2 SYDVKM, per germline. The CDR3 extends over 11 amino acids. With 3 bases removed from V and 2 bases from J, the gap between germline ends came to 0 bases. The CDR3: CASSFTDTQYF. The CDR3 coding sequence is TGTGCCAGCAGTTTCACAGATACGCAGTATTTT.

The chain employs TRBV6-1 and TRBJ2-1, with D possibly matching TRBD2 (6 bases). Between the trimmed V and J ends, which lost 1 base and 14 bases, there was a span of 15 bases. Looked up from germline, CDR1 is MNHNS and CDR2 is SASEGT. The CDR3 length is 13 residues. In DNA, the CDR3 is TGTGCCAGCAGTGAAGTCTGGGGACTGACGGAGTTCTTC. Translated, it gives CASSEVWGLTEFF.

The rearrangement joins TRBV5-1 to TRBJ1-3; 9 nucleotides match TRBD1. The CDR3 contains 16 residues. Germline loops: CDR1 SGHRS, CDR2 YFSETQ. The ends lost 3 bases at V and 0 bases at J; junction bases unmatched: 4. The CDR3 loop reads CASSYLQGASGNTIYF. DNA of the CDR3: TGCGCCAGCAGCTACTTACAGGGGGCCTCTGGAAACACCATATATTTT.

This chain joins TRBV2 and TRBJ2-7, with 7 bases matching TRBD2. The CDR3 has 14 residues. The V gene end was trimmed by 6 bases and the J gene end by 3 bases; junction bases not matched to a gene: 8. From germline, CDR1 is SNHLY and CDR2 FYNNEI. The CDR3 spells CASRESSGNYEQYF. In DNA form, the CDR3 reads TGTGCCAGCAGGGAGTCTAGCGGAAACTACGAGCAGTACTTC.

V gene TRBV7-2 combines with J gene TRBJ1-6; the D is unclear. With 5 bases removed from V and 10 bases from J, the gap between germline ends came to 12 bases. CDR3 length: 13 residues. Germline CDR1 is SGHTA and CDR2 is FQGNSA. The DNA of the CDR3 is TGTGCCAGCAGCGAATGGACTGTGTCACCCCTCCACTTT. Encoded protein: CASSEWTVSPLHF.

The V and J genes are TRBV27 and TRBJ2-2, with D tentatively TRBD2 (5 bases). CDR1 and CDR2 from the germline V gene are MNHEY and SMNVEV (reference sequence). V dropped 5 bases and J dropped 4 bases, with 11 bases sitting between them. This CDR3 is built from 14 residues. CDR3 nucleotides: TGTGCCAGCAGTCCCTCTAGCACCACCGGGGAGCTGTTTTTT. Its protein is CASSPSSTTGELFF.

This clone was picked up a small number of times. Other DNA sequences of this sample code for an identical CDR3. V gene TRBV11-3 combines with J gene TRBJ2-1, with TRBD2 matching 7 bases. The CDR3 runs 15 residues. The V gene's germline CDR1 is SGHNT and CDR2 YENEEA. After removal of 1 base from V and 0 bases from J, the junction contained 0 bases not matched to a gene. The CDR3 DNA reads as TGTGCCAGCAGCTTAGGCGGGAGCTCCTACAATGAGCAGTTCTTC. This sequence encodes CASSLGGSSYNEQFF.

The gene calls are TRBV5-1 and TRBJ1-6; possible D gene TRBD1, 6 bases. The ends were cut back, 7 bases at V and 8 bases at J, with 19 bases in the middle. Germline V CDR1 and CDR2: SGHRS, YFSETQ. The CDR3 spans 15 residues. CDR3 sequence reads: CASPDGKKGDSPLHF. Here the CDR3 DNA reads TGCGCCAGCCCGGACGGGAAAAAGGGGGATTCACCCCTCCACTTT.

This clone was recorded a few times. The gene calls are TRBV9 and TRBJ2-3; possibly TRBD2 for D (5 bases). V was pared by 0 bases and J by 1 base, with 12 bases between. The CDR3 contains 16 residues. Germline V gene data show CDR1 as SGDLS and CDR2 as YYNGEE. The CDR3 reads CASSVGASLGTDTQYF. DNA for the CDR3: TGTGCCAGCAGCGTAGGGGCTAGCTTGGGCACAGATACGCAGTATTTT.

The chain couples TRBV30 to TRBJ1-1; tentative D call: TRBD1 (5 bases). Germline values: CDR1 GTSNPN, CDR2 SVGIG (reference sequence). The germline V and J ends were trimmed by 1 base and 1 base, with 13 bases remaining between them. The CDR3 runs 15 residues. The CDR3 is CAWSGKGWGNTEAFF. CDR3 in DNA: TGTGCCTGGAGTGGGAAGGGGTGGGGGAACACTGAAGCTTTCTTT.

The chain joins TRBV14 to TRBJ2-7; possibly TRBD1 or TRBD2 for D (5 bases each). The CDR3 contains 13 residues. Trimming pared 1 base from V and 5 bases from J, leaving 9 bases between. Germline V gene data show CDR1 as SGHDN and CDR2 as FVKESK. The DNA of the CDR3 is TGTGCCAGCAGCCAAGCAGGGACCCACGAGCAGTACTTC. Translating gives CASSQAGTHEQYF.

The chain carries TRBV4-2 and TRBJ2-7; 10 nucleotides agree with TRBD2. After removal of 0 bases from V and 3 bases from J, the junction contained 5 bases not matched to a gene. Germline values: CDR1 LGHNA, CDR2 YNFKEQ. The CDR3 length is 16 residues. In DNA form, the CDR3 reads TGTGCCAGCAGCCAAGATTCGGGACTAGCGAGCTACGAGCAGTACTTC. It encodes CASSQDSGLASYEQYF.

This clone was recorded only once. This sequence joins TRBV19 and TRBJ2-7, with D unclear. In germline, CDR1 is LNHDA, CDR2 SQIVND (reference sequence). The CDR3 has 13 residues. Between the trimmed V and J ends, which lost 3 bases and 2 bases, there was a span of 8 bases. As DNA, the CDR3 is TGTGCCAGTAGTATGTGGAGAACCTACGAGCAGTACTTC. It is translated as CASSMWRTYEQYF.

The chain is built from TRBV7-8 and TRBJ2-3, with D perhaps given as TRBD1 or TRBD2 (7 bases each). Germline V gene sequence: CDR1 SGHVS, CDR2 FQNEAQ. The V end was cut by 5 bases, the J end by 3 bases, with 18 bases between. This CDR3 region has 16 residues. CDR3 in amino acids: CASSLRQGEGTDTQYF. CDR3 nucleotide sequence: TGTGCCAGCAGCCTACGTCAGGGGGAGGGGACAGATACGCAGTATTTT.

The rearrangement uses TRBV30 and TRBJ2-7; no clear D gene. Germline lookup yields CDR1 GTSNPN and CDR2 SVGIG (reference sequence). V was pared by 0 bases and J by 1 base, with 10 bases between. The CDR3 loop spans 14 amino acids. CDR3 sequence: CAWSVKQSSYEQYF. The CDR3 DNA reads as TGTGCCTGGAGTGTAAAACAGTCATCCTACGAGCAGTACTTC.

The chain joins TRBV28 to TRBJ2-3; D gene unclear. The germline V and J ends were trimmed by 6 bases and 7 bases, with 11 bases remaining between them. The CDR3 is 12 amino acids. Germline CDR1 is MDHEN and CDR2 is SYDVKM. DNA for the CDR3: TGTGCCAGCAGCACCCCAACTAATACGCAGTATTTT. This gives the protein CASSTPTNTQYF.